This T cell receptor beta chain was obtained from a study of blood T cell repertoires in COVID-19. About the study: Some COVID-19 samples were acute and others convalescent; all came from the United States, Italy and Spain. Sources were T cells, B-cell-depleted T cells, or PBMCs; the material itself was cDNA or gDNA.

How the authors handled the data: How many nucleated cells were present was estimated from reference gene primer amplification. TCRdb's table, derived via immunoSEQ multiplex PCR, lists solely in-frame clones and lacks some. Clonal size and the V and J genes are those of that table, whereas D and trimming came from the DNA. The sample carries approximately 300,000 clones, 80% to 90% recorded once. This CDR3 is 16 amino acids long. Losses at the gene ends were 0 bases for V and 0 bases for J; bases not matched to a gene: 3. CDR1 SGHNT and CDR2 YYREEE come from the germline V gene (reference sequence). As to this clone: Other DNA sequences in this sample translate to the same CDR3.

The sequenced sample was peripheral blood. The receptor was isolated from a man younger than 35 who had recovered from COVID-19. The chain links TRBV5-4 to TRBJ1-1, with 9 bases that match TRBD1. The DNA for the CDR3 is TGTGCCAGCAGCTTGGGGACAGGGGTCGTGAACACTGAAGCTTTCTTT. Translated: CASSLGTGVVNTEAFF.